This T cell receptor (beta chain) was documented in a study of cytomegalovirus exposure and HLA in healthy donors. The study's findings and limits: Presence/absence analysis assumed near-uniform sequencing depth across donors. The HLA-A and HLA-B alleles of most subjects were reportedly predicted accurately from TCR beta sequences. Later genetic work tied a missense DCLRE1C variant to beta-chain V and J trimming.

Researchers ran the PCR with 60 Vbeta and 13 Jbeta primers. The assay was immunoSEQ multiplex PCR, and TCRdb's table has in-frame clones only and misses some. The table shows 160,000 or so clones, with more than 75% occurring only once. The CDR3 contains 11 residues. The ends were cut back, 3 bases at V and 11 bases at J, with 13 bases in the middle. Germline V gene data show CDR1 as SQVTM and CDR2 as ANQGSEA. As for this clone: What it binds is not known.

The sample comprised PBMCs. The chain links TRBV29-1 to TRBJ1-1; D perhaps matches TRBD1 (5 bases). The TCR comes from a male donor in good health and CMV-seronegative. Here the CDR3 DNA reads TGCAGCGTTGACCACGGTCCAGGGGCTTTCTTT. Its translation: CSVDHGPGAFF.